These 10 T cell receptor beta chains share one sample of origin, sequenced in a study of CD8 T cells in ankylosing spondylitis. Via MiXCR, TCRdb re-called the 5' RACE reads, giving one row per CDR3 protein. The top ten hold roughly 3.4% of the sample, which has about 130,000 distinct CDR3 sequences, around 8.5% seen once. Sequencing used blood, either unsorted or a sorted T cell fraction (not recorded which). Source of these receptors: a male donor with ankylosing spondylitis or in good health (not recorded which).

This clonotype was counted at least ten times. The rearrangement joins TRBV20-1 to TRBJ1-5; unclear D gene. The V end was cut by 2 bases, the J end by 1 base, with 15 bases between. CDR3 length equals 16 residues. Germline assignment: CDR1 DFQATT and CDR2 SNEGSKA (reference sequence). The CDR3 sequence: CSARSLRIGSNQPQHF. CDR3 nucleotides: TGCAGTGCTAGATCCCTCCGGATTGGAAGCAATCAGCCCCAGCATTTT.

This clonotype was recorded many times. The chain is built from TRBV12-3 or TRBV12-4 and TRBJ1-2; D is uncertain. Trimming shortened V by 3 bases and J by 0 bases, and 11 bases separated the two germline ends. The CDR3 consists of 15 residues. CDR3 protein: CASSFDPEANYGYTF. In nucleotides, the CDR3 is TGTGCCAGCAGTTTTGACCCAGAAGCTAACTATGGCTACACCTTC.

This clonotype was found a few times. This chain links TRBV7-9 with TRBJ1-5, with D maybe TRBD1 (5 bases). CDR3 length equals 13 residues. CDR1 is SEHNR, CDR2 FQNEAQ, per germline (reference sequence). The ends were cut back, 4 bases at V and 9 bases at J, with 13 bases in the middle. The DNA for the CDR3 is TGTGCCAGCAGCTCCCTAGGTGGGGGGCCCCAGCATTTT. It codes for CASSSLGGGPQHF. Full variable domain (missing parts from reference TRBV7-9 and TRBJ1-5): DTGVSQNPRHKITKRGQNVTFRCDPISEHNRLYWYRQTLGQGPEFLTYFQNEAQLEKSRLLSDRFSAERPKGSFSTLEIQRTEQGDSAMYLCASSSLGGGPQHFGDGTRLSIL.

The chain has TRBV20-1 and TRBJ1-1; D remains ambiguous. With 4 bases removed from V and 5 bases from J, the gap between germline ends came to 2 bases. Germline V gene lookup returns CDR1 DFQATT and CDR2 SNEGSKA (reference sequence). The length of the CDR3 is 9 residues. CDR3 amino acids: CSAKTEAFF. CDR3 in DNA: TGCAGTGCTAAAACTGAAGCTTTCTTT.

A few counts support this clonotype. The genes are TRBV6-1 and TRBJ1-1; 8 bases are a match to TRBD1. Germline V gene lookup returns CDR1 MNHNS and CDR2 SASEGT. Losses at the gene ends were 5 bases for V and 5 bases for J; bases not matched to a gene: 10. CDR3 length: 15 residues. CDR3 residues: CASSTQGVLGTEAFF. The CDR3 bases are TGTGCCAGCAGTACACAGGGGGTTTTGGGAACTGAAGCTTTCTTT.

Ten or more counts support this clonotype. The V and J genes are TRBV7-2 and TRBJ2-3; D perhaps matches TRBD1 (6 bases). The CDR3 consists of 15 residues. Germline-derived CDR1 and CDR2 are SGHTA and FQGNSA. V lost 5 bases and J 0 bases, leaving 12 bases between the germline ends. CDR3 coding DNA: TGTGCCAGCAGCCAACGACAGGTTAGCACAGATACGCAGTATTTT. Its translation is CASSQRQVSTDTQYF.

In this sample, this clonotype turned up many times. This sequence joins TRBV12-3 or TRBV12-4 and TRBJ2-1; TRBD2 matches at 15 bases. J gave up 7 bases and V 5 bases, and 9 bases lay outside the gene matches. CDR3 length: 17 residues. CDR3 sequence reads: CASSTLGLAGGRNEQFF. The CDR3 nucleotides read TGTGCCAGCAGTACCCTCGGACTAGCGGGAGGGCGGAATGAGCAGTTCTTC.

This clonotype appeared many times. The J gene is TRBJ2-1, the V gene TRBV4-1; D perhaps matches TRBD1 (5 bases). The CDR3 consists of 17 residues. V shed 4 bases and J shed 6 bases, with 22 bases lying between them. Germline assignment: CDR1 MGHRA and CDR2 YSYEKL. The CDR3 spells CASSLIRLSLGLNEQFF. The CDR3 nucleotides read TGCGCCAGCAGCCTTATCAGGCTTTCATTGGGGCTCAATGAGCAGTTCTTC.

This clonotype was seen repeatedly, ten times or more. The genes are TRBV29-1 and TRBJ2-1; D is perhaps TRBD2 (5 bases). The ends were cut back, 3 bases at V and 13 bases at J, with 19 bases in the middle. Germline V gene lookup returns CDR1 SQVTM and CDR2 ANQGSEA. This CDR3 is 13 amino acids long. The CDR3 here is CSVDLEGSGSQFF. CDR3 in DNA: TGCAGCGTTGACCTCGAAGGGAGTGGATCCCAGTTCTTC.

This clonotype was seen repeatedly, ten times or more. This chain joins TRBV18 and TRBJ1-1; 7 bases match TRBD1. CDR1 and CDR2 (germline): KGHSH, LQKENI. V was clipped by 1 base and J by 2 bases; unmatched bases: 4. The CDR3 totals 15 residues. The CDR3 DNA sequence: TGTGCCAGCTCACCACGGACAGGCGAAAACACTGAAGCTTTCTTT. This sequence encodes CASSPRTGENTEAFF.